Shown below are 21 T cell receptor beta chains from a single sample sequenced in a study of neoadjuvant nivolumab and ipilimumab in lung cancer. The protocol was immunoSEQ multiplex PCR, while the TCRdb copy is restricted to in-frame clones and leaves out a portion. The data hold over 25,000 clones, with roughly three quarters observed a single time. Specimen: tumor tissue, collected after neoadjuvant nivolumab, alone or with ipilimumab, at or shortly before surgery. The receptors originated from an adult with non-small cell lung cancer.

The chain employs TRBV15 and TRBJ1-5, with 10 positions matching TRBD1. The CDR3 covers 16 residues. Germline CDR1 LNHNV, CDR2 YYDKDF (reference sequence). J lost 6 bases, V lost 0 bases, and 5 bases had no gene match. In DNA, the CDR3 is TGTGCCACCAGCAGAGAGGTGACAGGGGGCTTTCAGCCCCAGCATTTT. Translating it yields CATSREVTGGFQPQHF.

This chain connects TRBV5-5 to TRBJ2-3; 8 bases map to TRBD1. Per germline, CDR1 SGHKS and CDR2 YYEKEE (reference sequence). V lost 4 bases and J lost 1; bases outside the gene matches: 2. The CDR3 runs 14 residues. The CDR3 is CASSQQGGTDTQYF. In nucleotides, the CDR3 is TGTGCCAGCAGCCAACAGGGGGGCACAGATACGCAGTATTTT.

J is TRBJ1-4 and V is TRBV2; 8 bases fit TRBD1. The germline V gene encodes CDR1 SNHLY and CDR2 FYNNEI. The CDR3 is 14 amino acids. Trimming took 7 bases from V and 1 from J; bases not matched to a gene: 2. CDR3 region: CASKTGETNEKLFF. CDR3 DNA sequence: TGTGCCAGCAAGACAGGGGAAACTAATGAAAAACTGTTTTTT.

CDR3 sequence (DNA): TGTGCCAGCAGCGCCCTAGCGGGGGGCCCGATCACAGATACGCAGTATTTT. The encoded protein is CASSALAGGPITDTQYF. The chain employs TRBV7-2 and TRBJ2-3; 11 bases align to TRBD2. CDR1 SGHTA and CDR2 FQGNSA come from the germline V gene. This CDR3 spans 17 amino acids. V lost 5 bases and J lost 2; bases outside the gene matches: 9.

The chain carries TRBV29-1 and TRBJ1-1; possible D gene TRBD1, 6 bases. The CDR3 sequence is 13 residues long. The V gene's germline CDR1 is SQVTM and CDR2 ANQGSEA. V shed 7 bases and J shed 1 base, with 13 bases lying between them. In nucleotides, the CDR3 is TGCAGCGCGGAGGGGACACCGAACACTGAAGCTTTCTTT. Amino acids: CSAEGTPNTEAFF. Together with reference TRBV29-1 and TRBJ1-1, the CDR3 gives the full variable domain: SAVISQKPSRDICQRGTSLTIQCQVDSQVTMMFWYRQQPGQSLTLIATANQGSEATYESGFVIDKFPISRPNLTFSTLTVSNMSPEDSSIYLCSAEGTPNTEAFFGQGTRLTVV.

J is TRBJ1-1 and V is TRBV5-5; D remains ambiguous. The CDR3 is 12 residues long. With 6 bases removed from V and 1 base from J, the gap between germline ends came to 7 bases. Per germline, CDR1 SGHKS and CDR2 YYEKEE (reference sequence). The CDR3 protein is CASTRSNTEAFF. The CDR3, as DNA: TGTGCCAGCACGAGGTCGAACACTGAAGCTTTCTTT.

The chain couples TRBV2 to TRBJ1-1, with 8 nucleotides matching TRBD1. Per germline, CDR1 SNHLY and CDR2 FYNNEI. Unmatched junction bases numbered 8, after V lost 4 bases and J lost 10 bases. The CDR3 has 13 amino acids. The DNA for the CDR3 is TGTGCCAGCAGTGGGACAGGGTATTCGTCAGCTTTCTTT. Residues: CASSGTGYSSAFF.

This rearrangement joins TRBV11-1 to TRBJ1-6, with 9 bases matching TRBD1. There are 14 residues in the CDR3. The V segment lost 5 bases and the J segment 7 bases; nucleotides outside the gene matches: 3. CDR1 and CDR2 (germline): SGHAT, FQDESV (reference sequence). This chain's CDR3 is CASSLGQGNSPLHF. The CDR3 bases are TGTGCCAGCAGCCTGGGACAGGGAAATTCACCCCTCCACTTT.

The chain has TRBV7-9 and TRBJ2-3, with 9 positions matching TRBD1. CDR1 is SEHNR and CDR2 is FQNEAQ in the germline V gene (reference sequence). The CDR3 totals 17 residues. The ends lost 5 bases at V and 6 bases at J; junction bases unmatched: 15. The CDR3 DNA is TGTGCCAGCAGCCCCTTTACCGGGACAGGGTATCGGGATACGCAGTATTTT. It encodes CASSPFTGTGYRDTQYF.

The chain has TRBV5-1 and TRBJ1-6; D gene unclear. This CDR3 has 13 residues. CDR1 is SGHRS and CDR2 is YFSETQ in the germline V gene. With 0 bases removed from V and 7 bases from J, the gap between germline ends came to 5 bases. CDR3 sequence (DNA): TGCGCCAGCAGCTTGGAGTCAAATTCACCCCTCCACTTT. It specifies CASSLESNSPLHF. The complete variable domain, with remaining parts taken from reference TRBV5-1 and TRBJ1-6, reads KAGVTQTPRYLIKTRGQQVTLSCSPISGHRSVSWYQQTPGQGLQFLFEYFSETQRNKGNFPGRFSGRQFSNSRSEMNVSTLELGDSALYLCASSLESNSPLHFGNGTRLTVT.

This clone was detected once. The rearrangement uses TRBV4-3 and TRBJ2-2; the D gene is possibly TRBD1 (6 bases). This CDR3 region has 17 residues. Deletions cut 0 bases from V and 4 bases from J, with 15 bases between. The germline CDR1 and CDR2 sequences are LGHNA and YSLEER. The CDR3 loop is CASSQDPGARVTGELFF. CDR3 nucleotide sequence: TGCGCCAGCAGCCAAGATCCAGGGGCGCGGGTCACCGGGGAGCTGTTTTTT.

The rearrangement uses TRBV5-5 and TRBJ1-2; D might be TRBD1 (6 bases). The V and J ends lost 0 bases and 8 bases respectively, with 23 bases between them. The CDR3 totals 17 residues. The germline V gene has CDR1 SGHKS and CDR2 YYEKEE (reference sequence). The CDR3 loop is CASSLEPTGTPIGGYTF. CDR3 sequence (DNA): TGTGCCAGCAGCTTGGAACCTACAGGGACCCCTATAGGAGGCTACACCTTC.

This clone was seen only a few times. The chain joins TRBV5-1 to TRBJ2-3; weak D call: TRBD1 (6 bases). Between the trimmed V and J ends, which lost 4 bases and 1 base, there was a span of 16 bases. There are 16 residues in the CDR3. Looked up from germline, CDR1 is SGHRS and CDR2 is YFSETQ. CDR3 nucleotide sequence: TGCGCCAGCAGCCTGCCCGGGACACCCGGCACAGATACGCAGTATTTT. It is translated as CASSLPGTPGTDTQYF. The full variable domain, completed using reference TRBV5-1 and TRBJ2-3, is KAGVTQTPRYLIKTRGQQVTLSCSPISGHRSVSWYQQTPGQGLQFLFEYFSETQRNKGNFPGRFSGRQFSNSRSEMNVSTLELGDSALYLCASSLPGTPGTDTQYFGPGTRLTVL.

The chain employs TRBV13 and TRBJ2-2; tentatively, D is TRBD2 (7 bases). Germline loops: CDR1 PRHDT, CDR2 FYEKMQ (reference sequence). Trimming removed 5 bases from V and 1 base from J, with 14 bases in between. The CDR3 has 16 amino acids. The CDR3 region is CASSPGEGRNTGELFF. DNA of the CDR3: TGTGCCAGCAGCCCAGGGGAGGGCAGGAACACCGGGGAGCTGTTTTTT. Filled out from reference TRBV13 and TRBJ2-2, the complete variable domain reads AAGVIQSPRHLIKEKRETATLKCYPIPRHDTVYWYQQGPGQDPQFLISFYEKMQSDKGSIPDRFSAQQFSDYHSELNMSSLELGDSALYFCASSPGEGRNTGELFFGEGSRLTVL.

J is TRBJ2-3 and V is TRBV27; 12 positions agree with TRBD2. CDR1 and CDR2 from the germline V gene are MNHEY and SMNVEV (reference sequence). The V and J ends lost 5 bases and 5 bases, in that order; junction bases with no gene match: 5. This CDR3 spans 15 amino acids. The CDR3 reads CASSPRLAGEDTQYF. Written as DNA, the CDR3 is TGTGCCAGCAGTCCACGACTAGCGGGGGAAGATACGCAGTATTTT.

The rearrangement links TRBV11-2 to TRBJ2-7; D not resolved. Trimming took off 0 bases at V and 7 bases at J, with 13 bases between the two ends. This CDR3 comprises 14 residues. CDR1 is SGHAT, CDR2 FQNNGV, per germline. CDR3 amino acids: CASSLDNWILEQYF. The CDR3, as DNA: TGTGCCAGCAGCTTAGATAATTGGATCTTAGAGCAGTACTTC.

The chain has TRBV6-1 and TRBJ2-3; TRBD1 matches 7 bases. The V gene end was trimmed by 2 bases and the J gene end by 6 bases; junction bases not matched to a gene: 8. This CDR3 has 15 amino acids. Germline CDR1 reads MNHNS; CDR2 reads SASEGT. Written as DNA, the CDR3 is TGTGCCAGCAGTGAACGGTGGCAGGGGGAGGATACGCAGTATTTT. Translation: CASSERWQGEDTQYF.

There are a few counts of this clone. The chain employs TRBV6-6 and TRBJ2-1, with 7 bases aligning to TRBD2. V shed 0 bases and J 9 bases; nucleotides not matched to a gene: 5. The CDR3 has 14 amino acids. Germline assignment: CDR1 MNHNY and CDR2 SVGAGI (reference sequence). The CDR3 DNA follows: TGTGCCAGCAGTTACTCGAGACTAGCCGGTGAGCAGTTCTTC. This sequence encodes CASSYSRLAGEQFF.

This sequence joins TRBV27 and TRBJ2-7; 7 bases match TRBD2. The CDR3 runs 14 residues. In germline, CDR1 is MNHEY, CDR2 SMNVEV (reference sequence). V lost 5 bases to trimming and J lost 7 bases; unmatched junction nucleotides: 11. The CDR3 region is CASSPLGRAREQYF. CDR3 sequence (DNA): TGTGCCAGCAGTCCCTTGGGGAGGGCTCGGGAGCAGTACTTC.

In this sample, this clone turned up a few times. The CDR3 DNA reads as TGCGCCAGCAGCTTGGTTCAGGGGGCCTCAGATACGCAGTATTTT. Residues: CASSLVQGASDTQYF. The chain recombines TRBV5-1 with TRBJ2-3; the match to TRBD1 covers 8 bases. Germline V gives CDR1 SGHRS, CDR2 YFSETQ. Germline trimming cut 0 bases from V and 4 bases from J; bases unmatched to any gene: 4. This CDR3 contains 15 residues.

This clone was counted a single time. This chain connects TRBV11-2 to TRBJ2-5, with 7 bases fitting TRBD1. Germline assignment: CDR1 SGHAT and CDR2 FQNNGV. V gave up 3 bases and J gave up 7 bases; unmatched junction bases: 11. This CDR3 is built from 15 residues. CDR3 sequence reads: CASSFSRQGLGTQYF. CDR3 in DNA: TGTGCCAGCAGCTTCAGTAGACAGGGCCTCGGGACCCAGTACTTC.